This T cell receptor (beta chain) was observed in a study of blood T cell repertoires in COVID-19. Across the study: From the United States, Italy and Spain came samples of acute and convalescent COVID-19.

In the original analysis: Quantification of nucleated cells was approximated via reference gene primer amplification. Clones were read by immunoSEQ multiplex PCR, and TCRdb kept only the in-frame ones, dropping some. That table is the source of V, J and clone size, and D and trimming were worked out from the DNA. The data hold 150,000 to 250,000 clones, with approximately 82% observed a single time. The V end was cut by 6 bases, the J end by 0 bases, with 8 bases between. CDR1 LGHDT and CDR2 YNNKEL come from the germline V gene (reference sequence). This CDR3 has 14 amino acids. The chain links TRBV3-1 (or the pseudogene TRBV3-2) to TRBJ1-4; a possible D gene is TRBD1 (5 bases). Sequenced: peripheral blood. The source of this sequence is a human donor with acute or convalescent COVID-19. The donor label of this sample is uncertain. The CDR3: CASSQQATNEKLFF. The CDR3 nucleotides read TGTGCCAGCAGTCAACAGGCAACTAATGAAAAACTGTTTTTT.